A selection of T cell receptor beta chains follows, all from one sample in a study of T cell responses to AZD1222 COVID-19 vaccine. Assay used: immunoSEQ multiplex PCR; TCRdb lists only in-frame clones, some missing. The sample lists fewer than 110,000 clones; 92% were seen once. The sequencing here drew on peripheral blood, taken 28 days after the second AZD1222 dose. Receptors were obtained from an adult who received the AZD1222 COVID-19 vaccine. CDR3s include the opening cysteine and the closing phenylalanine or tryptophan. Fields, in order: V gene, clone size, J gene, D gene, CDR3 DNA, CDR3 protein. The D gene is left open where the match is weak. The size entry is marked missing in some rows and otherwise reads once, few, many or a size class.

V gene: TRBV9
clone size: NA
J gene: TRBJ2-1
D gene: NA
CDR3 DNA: TGTGCCAGCAGCGTAGCTTCGACGGTTAATGAGCAGTTCTTC
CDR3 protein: CASSVASTVNEQFF

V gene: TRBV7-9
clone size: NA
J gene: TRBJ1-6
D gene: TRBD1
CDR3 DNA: TGTGCCAGCAGCCCCCCAGGGGGTAATTCACCCCTCCACTTT
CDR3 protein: CASSPPGGNSPLHF

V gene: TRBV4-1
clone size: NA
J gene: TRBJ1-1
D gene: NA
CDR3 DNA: TGCGCCAGCAGCCAAGTTCCCGGGATGGAGGGGAAGAACACTGAAGCTTTCTTT
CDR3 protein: CASSQVPGMEGKNTEAFF

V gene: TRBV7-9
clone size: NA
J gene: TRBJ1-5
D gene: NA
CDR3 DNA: TGTGCCAGCAGCACCTTTTCGGGACAGCCCCAGCATTTT
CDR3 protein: CASSTFSGQPQHF

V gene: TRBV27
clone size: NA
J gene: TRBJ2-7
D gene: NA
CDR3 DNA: TGTGCCAGCAGTAACCCCGTAACCTACGAGCAGTACTTC
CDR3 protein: CASSNPVTYEQYF

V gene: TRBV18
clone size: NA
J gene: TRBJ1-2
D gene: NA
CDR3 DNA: TGTGCCAGCTCACCGACAGCAGGGACTAACTATGGCTACACCTTC
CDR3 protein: CASSPTAGTNYGYTF

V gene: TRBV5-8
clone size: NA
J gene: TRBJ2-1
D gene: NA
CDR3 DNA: TGTGCCAGCAGCATCCGACTACGCGAGCAGTTCTTC
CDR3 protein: CASSIRLREQFF

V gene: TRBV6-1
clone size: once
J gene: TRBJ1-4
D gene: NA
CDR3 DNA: TGTGCCAGCAGTGAGCGGCGGACAACAACTAATGAAAAACTGTTTTTT
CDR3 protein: CASSERRTTTNEKLFF

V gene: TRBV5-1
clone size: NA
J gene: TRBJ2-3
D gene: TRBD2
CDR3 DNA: TGCGCCAGCACTTTGGGGGGGGATAGCACAGATACGCAGTATTTT
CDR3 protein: CASTLGGDSTDTQYF

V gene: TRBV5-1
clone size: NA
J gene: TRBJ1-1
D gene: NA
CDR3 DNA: TGCGCCAGCAGCTTGGGGGGGGTCCCTGAAGCTTTCTTT
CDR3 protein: CASSLGGVPEAFF

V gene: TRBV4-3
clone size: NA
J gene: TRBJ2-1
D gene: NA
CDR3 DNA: TGCGCCAGCAGCCAAGATCGAGGAGGCTACAATGAGCAGTTCTTC
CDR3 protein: CASSQDRGGYNEQFF

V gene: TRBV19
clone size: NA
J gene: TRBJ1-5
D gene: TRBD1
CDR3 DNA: TGTGCCAGTAGTACCGGGACAGGGGGCCAGGGGCCCCAGCATTTT
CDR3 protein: CASSTGTGGQGPQHF

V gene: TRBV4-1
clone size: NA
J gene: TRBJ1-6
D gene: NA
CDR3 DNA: TGCGCCAGCAGCCAAGAACCCGACTATAATTCACCCCTCCACTTT
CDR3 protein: CASSQEPDYNSPLHF

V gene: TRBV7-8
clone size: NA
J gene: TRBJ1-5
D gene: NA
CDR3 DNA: TGTGCCAGCAGCTCTACCGGGGGCACAGCAACGAATCAGCCCCAGCATTTT
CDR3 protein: CASSSTGGTATNQPQHF

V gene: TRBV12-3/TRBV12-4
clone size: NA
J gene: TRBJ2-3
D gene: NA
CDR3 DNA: TGTGCCAGCAGGGTCAGGTCCACAGATACGCAGTATTTT
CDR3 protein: CASRVRSTDTQYF

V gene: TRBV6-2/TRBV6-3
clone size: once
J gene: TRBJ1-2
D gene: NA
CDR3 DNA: TGTGCCAGCAGTTACTCTCACGACAGTCGCAGCTATGGCTACACCTTC
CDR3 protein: CASSYSHDSRSYGYTF

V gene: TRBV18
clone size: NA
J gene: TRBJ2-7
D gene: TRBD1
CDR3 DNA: TGTGCCAGCTCACCCACCGGGACAGGGTATGGCTACGAGCAGTACTTC
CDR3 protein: CASSPTGTGYGYEQYF

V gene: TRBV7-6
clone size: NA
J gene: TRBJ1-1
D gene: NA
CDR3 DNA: TGTGCCAGCAGCTTAGGGGTAGCGGGGAAGAGCTCTGAAGCTTTCTTT
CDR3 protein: CASSLGVAGKSSEAFF

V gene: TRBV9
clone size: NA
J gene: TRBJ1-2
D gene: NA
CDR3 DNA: TGTGCCAGCACCCCCAGGGAGGCCTATGGCTACACCTTC
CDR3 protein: CASTPREAYGYTF

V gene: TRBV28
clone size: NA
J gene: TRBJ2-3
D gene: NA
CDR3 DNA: TGTGCCAGCAGTGCGTCTAAGGGAGTCCCAGATACGCAGTATTTT
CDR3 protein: CASSASKGVPDTQYF

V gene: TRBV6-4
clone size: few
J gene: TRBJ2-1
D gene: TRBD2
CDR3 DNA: TGTGCCAGCAGTGACGGAGGTAGCGGGGGGGATGAGCAGTTCTTC
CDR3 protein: CASSDGGSGGDEQFF

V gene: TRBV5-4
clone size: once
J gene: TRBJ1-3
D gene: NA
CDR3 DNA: TGTGCCAGCAGCTTGGAGTCAGGGAATGGAAACACCATATATTTT
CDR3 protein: CASSLESGNGNTIYF

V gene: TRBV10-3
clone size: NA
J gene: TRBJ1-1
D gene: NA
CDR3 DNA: TGTGCCATCAGTGAGTCGGCAGGGAAGACTGAAGCTTTCTTT
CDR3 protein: CAISESAGKTEAFF

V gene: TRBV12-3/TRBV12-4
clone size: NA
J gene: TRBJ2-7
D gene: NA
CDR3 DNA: TGTGCCAGCAGCCTTGTGACTGGGTTTGGGCAGTACTTC
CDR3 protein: CASSLVTGFGQYF

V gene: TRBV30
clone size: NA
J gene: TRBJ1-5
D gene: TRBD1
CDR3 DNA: TGTGCCTGGCGGGACAGGGGCGGCAATCAGCCCCAGCATTTT
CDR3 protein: CAWRDRGGNQPQHF

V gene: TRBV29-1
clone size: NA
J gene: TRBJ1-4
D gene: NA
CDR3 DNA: TGCAGCGATAGACCCGCAACTAATGAAAAACTGTTTTTT
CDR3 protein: CSDRPATNEKLFF

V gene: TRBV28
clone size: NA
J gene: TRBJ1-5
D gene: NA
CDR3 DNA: TGTGCCAGCAGTACGGTGGGTCAGCCCCAGCATTTT
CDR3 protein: CASSTVGQPQHF

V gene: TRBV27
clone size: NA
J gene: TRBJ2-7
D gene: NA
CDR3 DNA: TGTGCCAGCACCCCAGGAAGGGGACATTACGAGCAGTACTTC
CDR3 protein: CASTPGRGHYEQYF

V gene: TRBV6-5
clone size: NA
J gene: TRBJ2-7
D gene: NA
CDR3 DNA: TGTGCCAGCAGTTCAGGGCCGGTGACGGGCGAGCAGTACTTC
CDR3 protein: CASSSGPVTGEQYF

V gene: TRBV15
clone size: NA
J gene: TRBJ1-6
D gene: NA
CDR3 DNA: TGTGCCACCAGCAGAGATTTAGCTAGCTCCTATAATTCACCCCTCCACTTT
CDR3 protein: CATSRDLASSYNSPLHF

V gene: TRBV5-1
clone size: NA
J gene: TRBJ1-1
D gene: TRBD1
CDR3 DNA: TGCGCCAGCAGCTTGGCGGGACAGGTGACTCTGAACACTGAAGCTTTCTTT
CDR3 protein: CASSLAGQVTLNTEAFF

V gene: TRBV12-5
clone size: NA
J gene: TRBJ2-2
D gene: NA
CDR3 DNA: TGTGCTAGTGGTTTGGTTGTGGAGGGGGAGCTGTTTTTT
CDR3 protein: CASGLVVEGELFF

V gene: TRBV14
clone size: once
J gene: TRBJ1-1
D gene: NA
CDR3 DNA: TGTGCCAGCAGCCAAGAAGAGCAGAACACTGAAGCTTTCTTT
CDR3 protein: CASSQEEQNTEAFF

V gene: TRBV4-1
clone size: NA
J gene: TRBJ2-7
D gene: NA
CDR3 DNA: TGCGCCAGCAGCCAAGAACATGTTCGACGGGCAGGGGCCTACGAGCAGTACTTC
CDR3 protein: CASSQEHVRRAGAYEQYF

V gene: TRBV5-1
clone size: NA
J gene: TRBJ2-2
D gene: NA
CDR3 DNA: TGCGCCACTCAGGGACAAAACACCGGGGAGCTGTTTTTT
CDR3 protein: CATQGQNTGELFF

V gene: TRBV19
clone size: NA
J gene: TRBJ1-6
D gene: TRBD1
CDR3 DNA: TGTGCCAGCAGCATTCCGGGACAGGGTCTGTCACCCCTCCACTTT
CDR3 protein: CASSIPGQGLSPLHF

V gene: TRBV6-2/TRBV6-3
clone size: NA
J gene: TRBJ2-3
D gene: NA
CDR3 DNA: TGTGCCAGCAGTTACTCCGTTGTAGTTCCAGATACGCAGTATTTT
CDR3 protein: CASSYSVVVPDTQYF

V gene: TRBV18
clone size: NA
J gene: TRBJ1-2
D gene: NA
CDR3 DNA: TGTGCCAGCTCACCAGCAGGGGCGATTTATGGCTACACCTTC
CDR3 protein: CASSPAGAIYGYTF

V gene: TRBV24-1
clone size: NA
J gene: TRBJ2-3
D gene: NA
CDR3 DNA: TGTGCCACCAGTGATTTGTACGGGGGCGGGACCACAGATACGCAGTATTTT
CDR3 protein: CATSDLYGGGTTDTQYF

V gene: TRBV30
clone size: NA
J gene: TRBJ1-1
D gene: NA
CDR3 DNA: TGTGCCTGGAGCGCCCGGGGTGGGGGGCCAAGGAACACTGAAGCTTTCTTT
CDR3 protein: CAWSARGGGPRNTEAFF

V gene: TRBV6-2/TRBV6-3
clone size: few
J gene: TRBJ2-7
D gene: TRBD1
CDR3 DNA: TGTGCCAGCAGTTACTATCCCGGTGGACAGGGGGCAATTGAGCAGTACTTC
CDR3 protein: CASSYYPGGQGAIEQYF

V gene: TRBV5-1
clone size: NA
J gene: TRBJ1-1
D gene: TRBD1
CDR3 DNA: TGCGCCAGCAGCCTCACAGGGGAAACTGAAGCTTTCTTT
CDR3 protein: CASSLTGETEAFF

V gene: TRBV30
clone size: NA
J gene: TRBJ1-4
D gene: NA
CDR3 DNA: TGTGCCTGCTCTCAGGGACTTAGTGAAAAACTGTTTTTT
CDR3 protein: CACSQGLSEKLFF

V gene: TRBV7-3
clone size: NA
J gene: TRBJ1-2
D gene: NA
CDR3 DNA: TGTGCCAGCAGCTCAGGGAGTCGGGATGGCTACACCTTC
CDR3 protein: CASSSGSRDGYTF

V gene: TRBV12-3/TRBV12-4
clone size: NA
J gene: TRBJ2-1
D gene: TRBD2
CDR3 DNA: TGTGCCAGCCACTCCGGGAGGTACAATGAGCAGTTCTTC
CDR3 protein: CASHSGRYNEQFF

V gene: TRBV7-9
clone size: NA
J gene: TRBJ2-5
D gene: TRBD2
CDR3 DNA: TGTGCCAGCAGCTTAGGCGGGGGGGCCGGAGAGACCCAGTACTTC
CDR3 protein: CASSLGGGAGETQYF

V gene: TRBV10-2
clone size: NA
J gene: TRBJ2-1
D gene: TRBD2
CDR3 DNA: TGCGCCAGCAGACTAGCGGGATCCTCCTACAATGAGCAGTTCTTC
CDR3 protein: CASRLAGSSYNEQFF

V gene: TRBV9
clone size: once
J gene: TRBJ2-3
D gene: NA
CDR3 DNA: TGTGCCAGCAGCGTAGCTACGGCCGGAGGAAACACAGATACGCAGTATTTT
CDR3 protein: CASSVATAGGNTDTQYF

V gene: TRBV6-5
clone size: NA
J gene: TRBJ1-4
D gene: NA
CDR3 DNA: TGTGCCAGCAGTTACTCTGTTCTGGGCGAAAAACTGTTTTTT
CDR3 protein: CASSYSVLGEKLFF

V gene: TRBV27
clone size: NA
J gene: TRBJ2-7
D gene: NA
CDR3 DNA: TGTGCCAGCAGTTTATCGCTGGACCGCCCTTACGAGCAGTACTTC
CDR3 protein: CASSLSLDRPYEQYF

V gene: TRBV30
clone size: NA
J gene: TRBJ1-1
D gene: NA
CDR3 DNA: TGTGCCTGGAGTACTTGGGGAATGAACACTGAAGCTTTCTTT
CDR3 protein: CAWSTWGMNTEAFF

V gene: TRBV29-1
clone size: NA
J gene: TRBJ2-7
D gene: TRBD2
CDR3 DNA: TGCAGCGTTGAAGATCCCAGCGGGAGTTCTTTCGAGCAGTACTTC
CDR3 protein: CSVEDPSGSSFEQYF

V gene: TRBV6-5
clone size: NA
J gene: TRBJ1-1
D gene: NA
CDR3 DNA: TGTGCCAGCATAACGGGGGTGAACACTGAAGCTTTCTTT
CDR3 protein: CASITGVNTEAFF

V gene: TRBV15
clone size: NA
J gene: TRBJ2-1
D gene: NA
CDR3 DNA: TGTGCCACCAGCAGAGATCTTGAGAGGGGATCCCTCTTC
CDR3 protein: CATSRDLERGSLF

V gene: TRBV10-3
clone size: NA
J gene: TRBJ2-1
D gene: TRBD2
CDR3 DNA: TGTGCCACGTCCCCGGGACTAGCGGGGGCCCCTACTTACAATGAGCAGTTCTTC
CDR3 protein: CATSPGLAGAPTYNEQFF

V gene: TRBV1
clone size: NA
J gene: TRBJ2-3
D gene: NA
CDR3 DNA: TGCACCAGCAGCCAAGATCGGGGTCGGAATACGCAGTATTTT
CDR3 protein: CTSSQDRGRNTQYF

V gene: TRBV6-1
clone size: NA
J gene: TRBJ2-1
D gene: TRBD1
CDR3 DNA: TGTGCCAGCAGTGAAGGGACAGGGGCGCTACAAAATGAGCAGTTCTTC
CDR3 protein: CASSEGTGALQNEQFF

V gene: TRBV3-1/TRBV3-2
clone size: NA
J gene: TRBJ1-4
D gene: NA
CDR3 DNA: TGTGCCAGCAGCCAAGACCCCGGGAAACTGTTTTTT
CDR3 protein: CASSQDPGKLFF